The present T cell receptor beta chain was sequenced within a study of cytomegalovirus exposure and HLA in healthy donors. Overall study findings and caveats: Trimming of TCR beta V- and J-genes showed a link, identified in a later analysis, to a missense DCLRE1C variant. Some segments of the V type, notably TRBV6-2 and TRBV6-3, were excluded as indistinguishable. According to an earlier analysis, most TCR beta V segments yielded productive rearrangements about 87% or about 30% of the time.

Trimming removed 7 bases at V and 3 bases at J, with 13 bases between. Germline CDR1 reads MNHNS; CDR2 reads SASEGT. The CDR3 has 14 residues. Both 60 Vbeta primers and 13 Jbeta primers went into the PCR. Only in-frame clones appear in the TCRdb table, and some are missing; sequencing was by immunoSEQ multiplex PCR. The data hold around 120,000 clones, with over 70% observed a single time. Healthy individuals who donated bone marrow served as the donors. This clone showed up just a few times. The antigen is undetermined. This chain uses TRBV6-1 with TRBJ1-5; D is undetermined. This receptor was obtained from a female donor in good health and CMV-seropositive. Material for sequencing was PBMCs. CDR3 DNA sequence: TGTGCCAGCAATTTACTAGGAGACAATCAGCCCCAGCATTTT. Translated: CASNLLGDNQPQHF.